A single sample is the source of the 25 T cell receptor beta chains below, sequenced in a study of blood T cell repertoires in COVID-19. Repertoires were generated with immunoSEQ multiplex PCR, while TCRdb's copy carries only in-frame clones and drops some. The sample lists 98,000 or so clones; about nine tenths were seen once. What was sequenced was peripheral blood. The receptors derive from a man in his fifties with acute or convalescent COVID-19.

This clone was observed a single time. The chain combines TRBV15 with TRBJ2-1; D gene uncertain. The V end lost 0 bases, the J end lost 6 bases, and 9 bases lay between the germline ends. The CDR3 length is 14 residues. The germline V gene has CDR1 LNHNV and CDR2 YYDKDF (reference sequence). CDR3 sequence (DNA): TGTGCCACCAGCAGAGAGCCGGGTTCCAATGAGCAGTTCTTC. Its translation is CATSREPGSNEQFF.

The V and J genes are TRBV28 and TRBJ1-2; possibly TRBD1 for D (6 bases). Between the trimmed V and J ends, which lost 6 bases and 5 bases, there was a span of 25 bases. CDR1 MDHEN and CDR2 SYDVKM come from the germline V gene. CDR3 size: 17 residues. CDR3 sequence reads: CASSRATDRRIHYGYTF. The CDR3 bases are TGTGCCAGCAGCCGAGCCACCGACAGGCGAATACATTATGGCTACACCTTC.

The CDR3 protein is CASRTGSRINYGYTF. The CDR3 nucleotides are TGTGCCAGCAGGACGGGGTCACGGATAAACTATGGCTACACCTTC. The V and J genes are TRBV6-6 and TRBJ1-2; no clear D. CDR3 length: 15 amino acids. The V and J ends lost 6 bases and 2 bases respectively, with 16 bases between them. Germline V CDR1 and CDR2: MNHNY, SVGAGI (reference sequence).

The chain uses TRBV6-5 and TRBJ2-7; 7 nucleotides agree with TRBD1. The CDR3 spans 13 residues. Trimming cost V 5 bases and J 7 bases; bases outside gene matches: 8. Germline CDR1 MNHEY, CDR2 SVGAGI. The CDR3 coding sequence is TGTGCCAGCAGTACACGGACAGGTTGGGAGCAGTACTTC. Its translation is CASSTRTGWEQYF.

The rearrangement uses TRBV30 and TRBJ2-1, with 7 nucleotides matching TRBD2. J gave up 10 bases and V 4 bases, and 10 bases lay outside the gene matches. The CDR3 sequence is 13 residues long. The V gene's germline CDR1 is GTSNPN and CDR2 SVGIG (reference sequence). The CDR3 spells CAWIGLEVREQFF. Written as DNA, the CDR3 is TGTGCCTGGATTGGACTAGAGGTTCGGGAGCAGTTCTTC.

The rearrangement links TRBV27 to TRBJ2-3, with 14 bases matching TRBD2. The CDR3 covers 17 residues. From germline, CDR1 is MNHEY and CDR2 SMNVEV (reference sequence). The J segment lost 5 bases and the V segment lost 6 bases, leaving 10 bases of the junction unmatched. CDR3 nucleotide sequence: TGTGCCAGCAGCCCTCTCCGACTAGCGGGAGGGGTAGATACGCAGTATTTT. Residues: CASSPLRLAGGVDTQYF.

This clone occurred a few times. This chain's CDR3 is CASGTPSYNEQFF. The CDR3 DNA reads TGTGCCAGCGGGACTCCCTCCTACAATGAGCAGTTCTTC. The rearrangement links TRBV28 to TRBJ2-1; TRBD2 is a possible D gene (6 bases). The V gene's germline CDR1 is MDHEN and CDR2 SYDVKM. The CDR3 loop spans 13 amino acids. Trimming pared 8 bases from V and 0 bases from J, leaving 8 bases between.

The genes are TRBV10-1 and TRBJ2-6, with 7 positions matching TRBD1. Germline CDR1 WNHNN, CDR2 SYGVQD (reference sequence). CDR3 size: 15 residues. J was trimmed by 2 bases and V by 5 bases; bases with no gene match: 3. The chain's CDR3 is CASSTGVTGANVLTF. The CDR3 coding sequence is TGCGCCAGCAGTACAGGGGTGACTGGGGCCAACGTCCTGACTTTC.

This chain uses TRBV6-6 with TRBJ2-1, with TRBD1 matching over 12 bases. Germline CDR1 MNHNY, CDR2 SVGAGI (reference sequence). The CDR3 is made up of 15 amino acids. V lost 0 bases to trimming and J lost 9 bases; unmatched junction nucleotides: 3. The CDR3 DNA follows: TGTGCCAGCAGTTACTCGGGACAGGGGGCTGGTGAGCAGTTCTTC. Translated: CASSYSGQGAGEQFF.

The V call is TRBV21-1, the J call TRBJ2-4; the table assigns TRBD1, which was not confirmed against the DNA. TRBV21-1 constitutes a pseudogene. This CDR3 contains 14 residues. The CDR3: CASGLTGGRNIQYF. For the CDR3, the DNA is TGTGCCAGCGGCTTGACAGGGGGCCGAAACATTCAGTACTTC.

The chain combines TRBV9 with TRBJ2-5, with D maybe TRBD2 (6 bases). This CDR3 spans 16 amino acids. Germline CDR1 and CDR2: SGDLS and YYNGEE. Trimming pared 4 bases from V and 5 bases from J, leaving 21 bases between. Here the CDR3 reads CASSPLGGEVGETQYF. The CDR3 coding sequence is TGTGCCAGCAGCCCACTAGGCGGGGAGGTAGGCGAGACCCAGTACTTC. Full variable domain (remainder filled in from reference TRBV9 and TRBJ2-5): DSGVTQTPKHLITATGQRVTLRCSPRSGDLSVYWYQQSLDQGLQFLIQYYNGEERAKGNILERFSAQQFPDLHSELNLSSLELGDSALYFCASSPLGGEVGETQYFGPGTRLLVL.

The rearrangement joins TRBV5-1 to TRBJ2-7; D possibly corresponds to TRBD1 (6 bases). The CDR3 has 13 amino acids. The V gene's germline CDR1 is SGHRS and CDR2 YFSETQ. The V and J ends lost 6 bases and 1 base respectively, with 11 bases between them. CDR3: CASTDSPSYEQYF. The CDR3 DNA reads TGCGCCAGCACGGACAGTCCTTCCTACGAGCAGTACTTC.

This rearrangement joins TRBV5-6 to TRBJ2-4, with a possible D match to TRBD1 (6 bases). This CDR3 spans 16 amino acids. Germline V gives CDR1 SGHDT, CDR2 YYEEEE. Trimming removed 3 bases at V and 0 bases at J, with 13 bases between. The CDR3 protein is CASSWTALVAKNIQYF. CDR3 bases: TGTGCCAGCAGCTGGACAGCTTTGGTAGCCAAAAACATTCAGTACTTC.

V and J are TRBV10-1 and TRBJ1-1; TRBD1 matches at 7 bases. The V segment lost 6 bases and the J segment 6 bases; nucleotides outside the gene matches: 7. Germline CDR1 is WNHNN and CDR2 is SYGVQD (reference sequence). This CDR3 is built from 13 residues. CDR3 bases: TGCGCCAGCAGCCCAGTCCAGGGGGCTGAAGCTTTCTTT. This codes for CASSPVQGAEAFF.

The chain has TRBV5-1 and TRBJ2-7; the D is unclear. V shed 1 base and J shed 3 bases, with 8 bases lying between them. This CDR3 is 13 amino acids long. Germline V lookup: CDR1 SGHRS, CDR2 YFSETQ. The CDR3, as DNA: TGCGCCAGCAGCTTGTACGGTGACTACGAGCAGTACTTC. It specifies CASSLYGDYEQYF.

This chain connects TRBV28 to TRBJ2-1; 7 bases fit TRBD2. Germline V gene sequence: CDR1 MDHEN, CDR2 SYDVKM. The CDR3 extends over 12 amino acids. Losses at the gene ends were 6 bases for V and 9 bases for J; bases not matched to a gene: 5. Here the CDR3 DNA reads TGTGCCAGCAGATCAGGGAGGGGTGAGCAGTTCTTC. As protein: CASRSGRGEQFF.

The chain uses TRBV29-1 and TRBJ2-1; 7 bases map to TRBD2. The germline V gene has CDR1 SQVTM and CDR2 ANQGSEA. V dropped 5 bases and J dropped 6; count of bases not matched to a gene: 4. This CDR3 comprises 12 residues. The CDR3 nucleotides are TGCAGCGTTTGGGGGGGTTCCAATGAGCAGTTCTTC. Its protein is CSVWGGSNEQFF.

The rearrangement uses TRBV6-5 and TRBJ1-3, with 8 bases lining up with TRBD1. The trim removed 4 bases at V and 0 bases at J, leaving 5 bases unmatched. Germline V gene sequence: CDR1 MNHEY, CDR2 SVGAGI. The CDR3 is 16 residues long. CDR3 residues: CASSFGQGDSGNTIYF. The CDR3 DNA follows: TGTGCCAGCAGTTTCGGACAGGGAGACTCTGGAAACACCATATATTTT.

A single count supports this clone. The rearrangement links TRBV29-1 to TRBJ2-2, with 12 bases lining up with TRBD2. V gave up 8 bases and J gave up 4 bases; unmatched junction bases: 8. Germline CDR1 reads SQVTM; CDR2 reads ANQGSEA. The CDR3 is made up of 15 amino acids. The CDR3 reads CSFRLAGDVTGELFF. In nucleotides, the CDR3 is TGCAGCTTTCGACTAGCGGGAGATGTCACCGGGGAGCTGTTTTTT.

The table lists this clone with a few counts. The CDR3 DNA is TGTGCCAGCAGCTCACTCTCCGGAGGGACAGGAGCTTTCGGGGAGACCCAGTACTTC. It is translated as CASSSLSGGTGAFGETQYF. This chain uses TRBV7-2 with TRBJ2-5; 8 positions match TRBD1. Germline V gives CDR1 SGHTA, CDR2 FQGNSA. There are 19 residues in the CDR3. V was pared by 4 bases and J by 5 bases, with 21 bases of the junction left unmatched.

The chain joins TRBV28 to TRBJ2-1; possibly TRBD2 for D (5 bases). From germline, CDR1 is MDHEN and CDR2 SYDVKM. The CDR3 contains 17 residues. With 2 bases removed from V and 0 bases from J, the gap between germline ends came to 14 bases. As DNA, the CDR3 is TGTGCCAGCAGTTTACCTCCGGGATCCCCCTCCTACAATGAGCAGTTCTTC. Amino acid sequence: CASSLPPGSPSYNEQFF.

The chain combines TRBV5-1 with TRBJ1-5, with TRBD1 matching over 8 bases. This CDR3 has 15 amino acids. The junction had 5 bases not matched to a gene; V was cut back by 5 bases and J by 1 base. CDR1 and CDR2 from the germline V gene are SGHRS and YFSETQ. The CDR3 DNA reads as TGCGCCAGCAGTCCAGGGGGCATGAGCAATCAGCCCCAGCATTTT. It codes for CASSPGGMSNQPQHF. The entire variable domain, with the rest obtained from reference TRBV5-1 and TRBJ1-5, is as follows: KAGVTQTPRYLIKTRGQQVTLSCSPISGHRSVSWYQQTPGQGLQFLFEYFSETQRNKGNFPGRFSGRQFSNSRSEMNVSTLELGDSALYLCASSPGGMSNQPQHFGDGTRLSIL.

The chain couples TRBV19 to TRBJ1-1, with a tentative D call TRBD1 (5 bases). The V end lost 9 bases, the J end lost 5 bases, and 13 bases lay between the germline ends. This CDR3 has 12 residues. Germline V gives CDR1 LNHDA, CDR2 SQIVND (reference sequence). The CDR3 sequence: CASRLGPTEAFF. In DNA form, the CDR3 reads TGTGCCAGCCGGTTGGGGCCAACTGAAGCTTTCTTT.

This clone occurred once. The chain joins TRBV28 to TRBJ1-1; D call uncertain. Germline values: CDR1 MDHEN, CDR2 SYDVKM. Trimming pared 6 bases from V and 0 bases from J, leaving 11 bases between. The CDR3 consists of 14 residues. The CDR3 here is CASRVQAVNTEAFF. CDR3 sequence (DNA): TGTGCCAGCAGGGTTCAGGCAGTGAACACTGAAGCTTTCTTT. Drawing the rest from reference TRBV28 and TRBJ1-1, the complete variable domain is DVKVTQSSRYLVKRTGEKVFLECVQDMDHENMFWYRQDPGLGLRLIYFSYDVKMKEKGDIPEGYSVSREKKERFSLILESASTNQTSMYLCASRVQAVNTEAFFGQGTRLTVV.

The DNA for the CDR3 is TGTGCCAGCAGCTTAGATCTGGCAGAGGGCTACGAGCAGTACTTC. This sequence encodes CASSLDLAEGYEQYF. The V and J genes are TRBV11-3 and TRBJ2-7, with D maybe TRBD2 (5 bases). Germline CDR1 and CDR2: SGHNT and YENEEA. Trimming stripped 0 bases from V and 3 bases from J, with 12 bases between. The CDR3 loop spans 15 amino acids.